This T cell receptor (beta chain) originates from a study of PD-L1 blockade in urothelial cancer. Time point given: pretreatment peripheral blood. Produced via immunoSEQ multiplex PCR; TCRdb's table is partial and in-frame only. The data contain more than 90,000 clones, around 90% of them singletons. V was clipped by 2 bases and J by 3 bases, with 11 bases between them. Germline CDR1 SGHAT, CDR2 FQNNGV. The CDR3 consists of 15 residues. Sequenced material: PBMCs, taken around atezolizumab (anti-PD-L1) treatment. This chain links TRBV11-2 with TRBJ2-1, with D perhaps TRBD2 (6 bases). The receptor was derived from a man aged 60 to 69 with urothelial cancer. CDR3 sequence: CASSLSAGNYNEQFF. The CDR3 DNA follows: TGTGCCAGCAGCTTATCGGCGGGGAACTACAATGAGCAGTTCTTC.